This T cell receptor beta chain was captured in a study of blood T cell repertoires in COVID-19. Study at large: From the United States, Italy and Spain came samples of acute and convalescent COVID-19. PBMCs, B-cell-depleted T cells, or T cells provided the cDNA or gDNA that made up the material.

Looked up from germline, CDR1 is SGHTA and CDR2 is FQGTGA. The CDR3 totals 15 residues. J gave up 5 bases and V 2 bases, and 6 bases lay outside the gene matches. The study counted Cohort 3 donors as recovered given two negative PCRs, clearance, or symptom resolution. Per the authors' pipeline: Nucleated cell counts were estimated from reference gene primer amplification. Clones were sequenced by immunoSEQ multiplex PCR, and TCRdb holds only the in-frame ones, with some missing. D and trimming come from the DNA, and the V and J calls and clone size come from that table. In the table there are about 300,000 clones, approximately 91% of which are singletons.

The TCR comes from a man aged 55 to 70 who had recovered from COVID-19. V and J are TRBV7-3 and TRBJ2-1; 7 bases align to TRBD2. Sequenced sample: PBMCs or T cells enriched from blood (not recorded which). The CDR3 region is CASSLGGRADNEQFF. The CDR3 nucleotides read TGTGCCAGCAGCTTAGGTGGGAGGGCCGACAATGAGCAGTTCTTC.